This T cell receptor beta chain was captured in a study of T-cell reconstitution after alpha-beta-depleted transplantation in children. General observations from the study: T-cell counts and diversity at one year post-transplant came mainly from newly produced T cells.

Molecular barcoding with unique molecular identifiers was used for the TCRbeta library. TCRdb independently ran MiXCR on the PCR reads; one entry per CDR3 protein. The repertoire consists of about 300,000 distinct CDR3 sequences, with roughly a tenth occurring once and the leading ten covering less than 9%. Trimming took 6 bases from V and 7 from J, leaving 9 bases between them. The CDR3 is made up of 12 amino acids. Germline CDR1 reads MDHEN; CDR2 reads SYDVKM. Ten or more counts support this clonotype. Antigen specificity is unknown. The source material was PBMCs, sampled before TCRalphabeta/CD19-depleted stem cell transplant. The chain joins TRBV28 to TRBJ1-4, with D maybe TRBD1 (5 bases). This receptor was obtained from a boy less than two years old with acute myeloid leukemia, due to receive a stem cell transplant. CDR3 sequence (DNA): TGTGCCAGCAGCGACAGTCGTGAAAAACTGTTTTTT. The encoded protein is CASSDSREKLFF.